These 2 T cell receptor beta chains share one sample of origin, sequenced in a study of CD8 T cells in Susac syndrome. Reverse transcription of 0.5 to 1 ug RNA was performed with random hexamers. TCRdb used MiXCR to reprocess the immunoSEQ multiplex PCR reads, holding one entry per CDR3 protein. Of 330,000 or so distinct CDR3 sequences in the sample, about nine tenths were seen once. The sequenced sample was CD8+ T cells from PBMCs. The receptors shown here come from a human donor with multiple sclerosis.

The chain uses TRBV5-8 and TRBJ2-7, with D perhaps TRBD2 (6 bases). The V end was cut by 4 bases, the J end by 0 bases, with 20 bases between. There are 17 residues in the CDR3. The V gene's germline CDR1 is SGHTS and CDR2 YDEGEE. In DNA, the CDR3 is TGTGCCAGCAGCCGACCCTCCGGAAGACTAGACTCCTACGAGCAGTACTTC. It yields the protein CASSRPSGRLDSYEQYF.

The chain is built from TRBV14 and TRBJ2-7, with 7 bases matching TRBD2. The CDR3 totals 16 residues. Germline values: CDR1 SGHDN, CDR2 FVKESK. Trimming removed 4 bases from V and 4 bases from J; junction bases left unmatched: 13. The CDR3 reads CASSPGVPSGNYEQYF. CDR3 DNA sequence: TGTGCCAGCAGCCCAGGTGTGCCTAGCGGAAATTACGAGCAGTACTTC. The entire variable domain, with the rest obtained from reference TRBV14 and TRBJ2-7, is as follows: EAGVTQFPSHSVIEKGQTVTLRCDPISGHDNLYWYRRVMGKEIKFLLHFVKESKQDESGMPNNRFLAERTGGTYSTLKVQPAELEDSGVYFCASSPGVPSGNYEQYFGPGTRLTVT.